The subject of this entry is one T cell receptor beta chain. The target antigen is unknown. Every donor was a healthy Caucasian. The sample is drawn from a study of identical twins. Trimming stripped 3 bases from V and 4 bases from J, with 17 bases between. Germline CDR1 is LGHNA and CDR2 is YNFKEQ. The CDR3 is 16 amino acids. General study points: Zero-insertion findings could be partly confounded by invariant cells (MAIT and iNKT cells). Within cord blood, abundant beta clonotypes carried fewer insertions, but memory repertoires showed no such trend.

A universal primer site came from template switching; cDNA carried unique molecular identifiers. A single record per CDR3 protein comes from TCRdb applying MiXCR to the 5' RACE reads. The sample lists 1.5 million to 2 million distinct CDR3 sequences, 25% to 35% seen once, with 0.25% to 0.3% in the top ten. The genes are TRBV4-2 and TRBJ2-3, with D perhaps matching TRBD2 (5 bases). The sample taken for sequencing was cord blood. This TCR derives from a newborn girl in good health. Here the CDR3 DNA reads TGTGCCAGCAGCCAGCGCCAACTAGGCCCCGCAGATACGCAGTATTTT. Amino acids: CASSQRQLGPADTQYF.